Following are 30 T cell receptor beta chains from one sample sequenced in a study of cytomegalovirus exposure and HLA in healthy donors. 13 Jbeta primers and 60 Vbeta primers were used for the PCR. Generated by immunoSEQ multiplex PCR, the TCRdb table keeps only in-frame clones and is missing some. The sample lists some 150,000 clones; approximately 82% were seen once. The sequenced sample was PBMCs. The receptors were sampled from a male donor in good health and CMV-seronegative.

This rearrangement joins TRBV19 to TRBJ1-1; 10 bases are a match to TRBD1. CDR3 length: 15 amino acids. Germline CDR1 LNHDA, CDR2 SQIVND (reference sequence). With 7 bases clipped from V and 3 bases from J, the junction kept 8 bases outside the gene matches. The CDR3 region has the DNA TGTGCCAGTAATTCGGGACAGGGGATCGACACTGAAGCTTTCTTT. Translated, it gives CASNSGQGIDTEAFF.

The count of this clone is one. Mismatch with germline at one junction end may stem from a read error. V gene TRBV5-1 combines with J gene TRBJ2-3; the D gene is possibly TRBD1 (6 bases). Germline CDR1 SGHRS, CDR2 YFSETQ. The CDR3 runs 15 residues. The CDR3 DNA reads TGCACCAGCAGCCGATCGGACAGAAGCACAGATACGCAGTATTTT. It specifies CTSSRSDRSTDTQYF.

The chain links TRBV4-2 to TRBJ1-2, with 8 positions matching TRBD1. V was clipped by 0 bases and J by 6 bases; unmatched bases: 3. Germline V gene sequence: CDR1 LGHNA, CDR2 YNFKEQ. CDR3 length equals 14 residues. The CDR3 region is CASSQENRGDGYTF. The CDR3 nucleotides read TGTGCCAGCAGCCAAGAAAACAGGGGGGATGGCTACACCTTC.

CDR3 coding DNA: TGTGCCAGCAGCCTCCTAGCGATGAACACCGGGGAGCTGTTTTTT. This sequence encodes CASSLLAMNTGELFF. The V call is TRBV7-2, the J call TRBJ2-2, with a weak D call TRBD2 (6 bases). The CDR3 extends over 15 amino acids. Per the germline V gene, CDR1 is SGHTA and CDR2 is FQGNSA. With 5 bases removed from V and 1 base from J, the gap between germline ends came to 11 bases.

As for this clone: One junction end does not reproduce the germline sequence, and a read error may be involved. CDR3 nucleotides: TGTGCCAGCAGCTTGCGGGACAGCCTTAACTATGGCTACATCTTC. Amino acids: CASSLRDSLNYGYIF. This chain uses TRBV7-9 with TRBJ1-2; TRBD1 agrees at 7 bases. The germline gives CDR1 SEHNR, CDR2 FQNEAQ (reference sequence). The CDR3 runs 15 residues. The variable domain in full, completed from reference TRBV7-9 and TRBJ1-2, reads DTGVSQNPRHKITKRGQNVTFRCDPISEHNRLYWYRQTLGQGPEFLTYFQNEAQLEKSRLLSDRFSAERPKGSFSTLEIQRTEQGDSAMYLCASSLRDSLNYGYIFGSGTRLTVV.

The chain joins TRBV6-1 to TRBJ2-7; D is unclear. The V gene lost 3 bases and the J gene lost 0 bases, with 9 bases spanning the gap. The V gene's germline CDR1 is MNHNS and CDR2 SASEGT. The CDR3 extends over 14 amino acids. The CDR3 sequence is CASSDQESSYEQYF. CDR3 nucleotides: TGTGCCAGCAGTGATCAGGAATCCTCCTACGAGCAGTACTTC.

The J gene is TRBJ2-2, the V gene TRBV6-5; 7 bases map to TRBD1. CDR3 length: 15 residues. CDR1 and CDR2 from the germline V gene are MNHEY and SVGAGI. V was clipped by 7 bases and J by 3 bases; unmatched bases: 8. CDR3 sequence: CASTTWDSYTGELFF. The CDR3 DNA is TGTGCCAGCACCACCTGGGACAGCTACACCGGGGAGCTGTTTTTT.

The rearrangement links TRBV9 to TRBJ2-7, with 8 bases aligning to TRBD1. Germline lookup yields CDR1 SGDLS and CDR2 YYNGEE. The CDR3 spans 17 residues. With V trimmed by 0 bases and J by 3 bases, 11 bases remained unmatched. The CDR3 here is CASSVGSSSGGLYEQYF. The CDR3, as DNA: TGTGCCAGCAGCGTAGGTTCATCGTCAGGGGGCCTCTACGAGCAGTACTTC.

V and J are TRBV5-1 and TRBJ2-3; 7 bases align to TRBD2. V lost 4 bases, J lost 3 bases, and 8 bases stayed unmatched. This CDR3 comprises 15 residues. Germline CDR1 reads SGHRS; CDR2 reads YFSETQ. CDR3 protein: CASSRLAAGTDTQYF. The CDR3 DNA is TGCGCCAGCAGCCGACTAGCTGCGGGGACAGATACGCAGTATTTT.

The V and J genes are TRBV18 and TRBJ1-1; 7 nucleotides agree with TRBD1. V was clipped by 3 bases and J by 3 bases; unmatched bases: 4. The CDR3 is 14 residues long. Germline loops: CDR1 KGHSH, CDR2 LQKENI. The CDR3 DNA follows: TGTGCCAGCTCACCCTCCAGGGGGGACACTGAAGCTTTCTTT. This sequence encodes CASSPSRGDTEAFF.

This chain links TRBV2 with TRBJ2-5; D remains ambiguous. V was trimmed by 6 bases and J by 2 bases, leaving 13 bases between them. The germline V gene has CDR1 SNHLY and CDR2 FYNNEI. The CDR3 covers 14 residues. CDR3 bases: TGTGCCAGCAGCGTCGGAGCAACTCAAGAGACCCAGTACTTC. Its translation: CASSVGATQETQYF.

The rearrangement links TRBV7-3 to TRBJ1-3; possibly TRBD1 for D (6 bases). The V gene lost 2 bases and the J gene lost 4 bases, with 9 bases spanning the gap. The CDR3 spans 14 residues. Germline values: CDR1 SGHTA, CDR2 FQGTGA. The CDR3 nucleotides are TGTGCCAGCAGCTTACAGGGGTCGGGAAACACCATATATTTT. Protein product: CASSLQGSGNTIYF.

The chain is built from TRBV5-4 and TRBJ2-1; 7 bases are shared with TRBD1. The CDR3 consists of 17 residues. Germline assignment: CDR1 SGHNT and CDR2 YYREEE (reference sequence). V gave up 4 bases and J gave up 0 bases; unmatched junction bases: 10. The CDR3 region is CASSPGQILSSYNEQFF. The CDR3 DNA reads as TGTGCCAGCAGCCCGGGACAGATACTGAGCTCCTACAATGAGCAGTTCTTC.

This chain uses TRBV14 with TRBJ2-1; 13 bases map to TRBD2. The germline V gene encodes CDR1 SGHDN and CDR2 FVKESK. The CDR3 is 16 amino acids. V gave up 0 bases and J gave up 11 bases; unmatched junction bases: 7. The CDR3 bases are TGTGCCAGCAGCCAAGAGGGACTAGCGGGGCTGAGTAAGCAGTTCTTC. It codes for CASSQEGLAGLSKQFF.

This clone was observed a single time. This rearrangement joins TRBV2 to TRBJ2-3, with D maybe TRBD2 (6 bases). CDR1 and CDR2 from the germline V gene are SNHLY and FYNNEI. CDR3 length: 16 residues. V was cut by 4 bases and J by 2 bases, with 16 bases left in between. Here the CDR3 reads CASSAGTFRFTDTQYF. CDR3 DNA sequence: TGTGCCAGCAGTGCCGGGACTTTTCGGTTCACAGATACGCAGTATTTT.

The V and J genes are TRBV5-1 and TRBJ1-4, with 7 bases identical to TRBD1. Trimming cost V 3 bases and J 5 bases; bases outside gene matches: 7. Germline CDR1 and CDR2: SGHRS and YFSETQ. This CDR3 is built from 15 residues. CDR3 nucleotide sequence: TGCGCCAGCAGCTCCCGGGACAGATTCAATGAAAAACTGTTTTTT. It translates to CASSSRDRFNEKLFF.

On this clone: Other DNA sequences in the sample encode the same CDR3. The V and J genes are TRBV5-6 and TRBJ2-1, with a possible D match to TRBD2 (5 bases). Germline V gene data show CDR1 as SGHDT and CDR2 as YYEEEE. The CDR3 totals 13 residues. V gave up 5 bases and J gave up 7 bases, with 13 bases separating them. CDR3 region: CASSFEGRNEQFF. CDR3 sequence (DNA): TGTGCCAGCAGTTTTGAGGGAAGGAATGAGCAGTTCTTC.

The chain is built from TRBV11-2 and TRBJ2-7, with 9 bases matching TRBD2. The CDR3 sequence is 15 residues long. V gave up 4 bases and J gave up 2 bases; unmatched junction bases: 6. Germline V gene data show CDR1 as SGHAT and CDR2 as FQNNGV. The CDR3 DNA reads as TGTGCCAGCAGCTGGGGCGGGGGGGCCGCCTACGAGCAGTACTTC. This translates into CASSWGGGAAYEQYF.

The genes are TRBV6-6 and TRBJ2-7; TRBD1 aligns across 7 bases. This CDR3 is 14 amino acids long. Trimming cost V 2 bases and J 6 bases; bases outside gene matches: 7. The germline V gene encodes CDR1 MNHNY and CDR2 SVGAGI (reference sequence). The DNA for the CDR3 is TGTGCCAGCAGTTACGCCGCCGACAGGGCCGAGCAGTACTTC. Translating it yields CASSYAADRAEQYF.

The gene calls are TRBV2 and TRBJ1-5; unclear D gene. The CDR3 runs 11 residues. V was shortened by 3 bases and J by 6 bases, with 3 bases between the two germline ends. Germline V gene data show CDR1 as SNHLY and CDR2 as FYNNEI. The CDR3 region is CASSDGQPQHF. CDR3 sequence (DNA): TGTGCCAGCAGTGACGGTCAGCCCCAGCATTTT.

The rearrangement joins TRBV7-2 to TRBJ2-5; 10 bases agree with TRBD2. This CDR3 contains 15 residues. Losses at the gene ends were 5 bases for V and 5 bases for J; bases not matched to a gene: 8. The germline gives CDR1 SGHTA, CDR2 FQGNSA. The CDR3 DNA is TGTGCCAGCAGCCCCCTATTAGCGGGAGGCGAGACCCAGTACTTC. It codes for CASSPLLAGGETQYF. The full variable domain, completed using reference TRBV7-2 and TRBJ2-5, is GAGVSQSPSNKVTEKGKDVELRCDPISGHTALYWYRQSLGQGLEFLIYFQGNSAPDKSGLPSDRFSAERTGGSVSTLTIQRTQQEDSAVYLCASSPLLAGGETQYFGPGTRLLVL.

The chain joins TRBV9 to TRBJ2-7, with D possibly matching TRBD2 (7 bases). Germline CDR1 reads SGDLS; CDR2 reads YYNGEE. V lost 3 bases and J 6 bases, leaving 16 bases between the germline ends. This CDR3 spans 14 amino acids. The DNA for the CDR3 is TGTGCCAGCAGCGCCGGAGGGGGGGCCGTCGAGCAGTACTTC. This gives the protein CASSAGGGAVEQYF.

This chain joins TRBV11-1 and TRBJ1-1; D uncertain. The V gene's germline CDR1 is SGHAT and CDR2 FQDESV (reference sequence). V was clipped by 3 bases and J by 6 bases, with 11 bases between them. CDR3 length: 13 residues. The CDR3 loop is CASSLIWSSEAFF. In DNA form, the CDR3 reads TGTGCCAGCAGCTTGATTTGGAGCTCTGAAGCTTTCTTT.

This chain uses TRBV2 with TRBJ2-7; 10 positions match TRBD1. V gave up 10 bases and J gave up 6 bases; unmatched junction bases: 6. Per germline, CDR1 SNHLY and CDR2 FYNNEI. The CDR3 runs 12 residues. The CDR3 loop reads CATRTGGAEQYF. As DNA, the CDR3 is TGTGCCACCCGGACAGGGGGAGCCGAGCAGTACTTC.

The chain is built from TRBV29-1 and TRBJ2-5; 10 bases align to TRBD1. CDR1 is SQVTM and CDR2 is ANQGSEA in the germline V gene. This CDR3 contains 14 residues. The V and J ends lost 4 bases and 5 bases, in that order; junction bases with no gene match: 7. CDR3 bases: TGCAGCGTTGGAGGGACAGGGGAGTGGGAGACCCAGTACTTC. Protein sequence: CSVGGTGEWETQYF.

This chain uses TRBV2 with TRBJ1-4; 8 positions agree with TRBD1. Trimming removed 2 bases from V and 6 bases from J; junction bases left unmatched: 2. From germline, CDR1 is SNHLY and CDR2 FYNNEI. This CDR3 region has 14 residues. The CDR3 DNA is TGTGCCAGCAGTGAAACGACAGGGGATGAAAAACTGTTTTTT. Protein sequence: CASSETTGDEKLFF.

This clone showed up just a few times. The rearrangement uses TRBV6-6 and TRBJ2-7, with TRBD1 identical over 9 bases. In germline, CDR1 is MNHNY, CDR2 SVGAGI (reference sequence). The V and J ends lost 5 bases and 2 bases, in that order; junction bases with no gene match: 10. The CDR3 consists of 16 residues. As DNA, the CDR3 is TGTGCCAGCAGTCCCCCGGGACAGGGTCGAACCTACGAGCAGTACTTC. This sequence encodes CASSPPGQGRTYEQYF.

The chain joins TRBV18 to TRBJ1-4, with TRBD1 matching 8 bases. The germline V gene has CDR1 KGHSH and CDR2 LQKENI. The CDR3 has 17 amino acids. The J segment lost 3 bases and the V segment lost 3 bases, leaving 9 bases of the junction unmatched. CDR3 sequence reads: CASSPWAGGLANEKLFF. The CDR3 DNA reads TGTGCCAGCTCACCGTGGGCAGGGGGCCTTGCTAATGAAAAACTGTTTTTT. The whole variable domain, filled in from reference TRBV18 and TRBJ1-4, reads NAGVMQNPRHLVRRRGQEARLRCSPMKGHSHVYWYRQLPEEGLKFMVYLQKENIIDESGMPKERFSAEFPKEGPSILRIQQVVRGDSAAYFCASSPWAGGLANEKLFFGSGTQLSVL.

This clone was seen a single time. For the CDR3, the DNA is TGTGCCAGCAGCGTAGAGGTCAGGGGACCAACCAATGAGCAGTTCTTC. It codes for CASSVEVRGPTNEQFF. The V and J genes are TRBV9 and TRBJ2-1; weak D call: TRBD1 (6 bases). CDR1 and CDR2 (germline): SGDLS, YYNGEE. V lost 0 bases and J 6 bases, leaving 16 bases between the germline ends. The CDR3 extends over 16 amino acids.

This clone has more than one count but fewer than ten. The chain joins TRBV7-2 to TRBJ2-5, with D unresolved. CDR1 is SGHTA and CDR2 is FQGNSA in the germline V gene. This CDR3 contains 14 residues. V lost 2 bases and J 1 base, leaving 8 bases between the germline ends. The CDR3 bases are TGTGCCAGCAGCTTAAACCACTTCCAAGAGACCCAGTACTTC. It translates to CASSLNHFQETQYF.